Each of the 21 T cell receptor beta chains below was sequenced from the same sample in a study of cytomegalovirus exposure and HLA in healthy donors. The PCR ran on 60 Vbeta and 13 Jbeta primers. TCRdb keeps only in-frame clones here, not all; method: immunoSEQ multiplex PCR. The sample records about 110,000 clones, 79% being singletons. The sequenced sample consisted of PBMCs. Receptor source: a woman aged 35 to 49 in good health and CMV-seronegative.

The J gene is TRBJ1-1, the V gene TRBV6-5, with D unclear. CDR3 length equals 13 residues. V dropped 2 bases and J dropped 3 bases, with 7 bases sitting between them. The germline CDR1 and CDR2 sequences are MNHEY and SVGAGI. For the CDR3, the DNA is TGTGCCAGCAGTTACGAGCGGTACACTGAAGCTTTCTTT. Protein product: CASSYERYTEAFF.

This clone was observed a few times. V and J are TRBV30 and TRBJ2-1; 11 positions match TRBD2. The CDR3 consists of 17 residues. Looked up from germline, CDR1 is GTSNPN and CDR2 is SVGIG (reference sequence). Trimming removed 2 bases from V and 8 bases from J; junction bases left unmatched: 14. CDR3 coding DNA: TGTGCCTGGAGTCCGACCTCGACTAGCGGGATTAGAGATGAGCAGTTCTTC. This translates into CAWSPTSTSGIRDEQFF.

The V gene is TRBV4-1, the J gene TRBJ2-3; 14 nucleotides agree with TRBD2. Germline lookup yields CDR1 MGHRA and CDR2 YSYEKL. The CDR3 length is 19 residues. Trimming at V came to 0 bases and at J to 5 bases, leaving 10 bases not matched to a gene. CDR3 DNA: TGCGCCAGCAGCCAAGATCCCTCGACTAGCGGGGGGGCAATAGATACGCAGTATTTT. Residues: CASSQDPSTSGGAIDTQYF.

CDR3 in DNA: TGTGCCAGCAGTTCACAGGGGGCGTGGGGAAACACCATATATTTT. It specifies CASSSQGAWGNTIYF. V and J are TRBV28 and TRBJ1-3; TRBD1 agrees at 9 bases. The germline V gene encodes CDR1 MDHEN and CDR2 SYDVKM. There are 15 residues in the CDR3. V shed 4 bases and J 4 bases; nucleotides not matched to a gene: 5.

The V and J genes are TRBV9 and TRBJ1-2; TRBD1 aligns across 8 bases. CDR1 is SGDLS and CDR2 is YYNGEE in the germline V gene. The J segment lost 8 bases and the V segment lost 4 bases, leaving 7 bases of the junction unmatched. This CDR3 spans 13 amino acids. The CDR3 loop reads CASSFFDRGGYTF. CDR3 nucleotide sequence: TGTGCCAGCAGCTTCTTCGACAGGGGAGGCTACACCTTC.

Only a few counts were recorded for this clone. This chain's CDR3 is CASSGQEPSGANVLTF. In nucleotides, the CDR3 is TGTGCCAGCAGTGGACAGGAGCCCTCTGGGGCCAACGTCCTGACTTTC. The chain links TRBV7-9 to TRBJ2-6; 7 positions agree with TRBD1. Germline V gene lookup returns CDR1 SEHNR and CDR2 FQNEAQ (reference sequence). V shed 6 bases and J 0 bases; nucleotides not matched to a gene: 5. This CDR3 has 16 amino acids.

V gene TRBV30 combines with J gene TRBJ2-3; TRBD2 aligns across 12 bases. The CDR3 is 15 amino acids. Germline CDR1 GTSNPN, CDR2 SVGIG (reference sequence). V dropped 8 bases and J dropped 2; count of bases not matched to a gene: 8. The CDR3 region is CARTLAGGDTDTQYF. CDR3 sequence (DNA): TGTGCCCGAACACTAGCGGGGGGCGACACAGATACGCAGTATTTT.

This clone was counted once. The chain is built from TRBV28 and TRBJ2-7; possibly TRBD2 for D (5 bases). Germline loops: CDR1 MDHEN, CDR2 SYDVKM. The V end was cut by 10 bases, the J end by 12 bases, with 22 bases between. The CDR3 length is 12 residues. The CDR3 sequence is CATFGAAYTGYF. In DNA, the CDR3 is TGTGCCACCTTTGGAGCGGCCTATACGGGGTACTTC.

V is TRBV11-2 and J is TRBJ2-1; 11 positions agree with TRBD2. Germline assignment: CDR1 SGHAT and CDR2 FQNNGV. V lost 4 bases to trimming and J lost 11 bases; unmatched junction nucleotides: 7. This CDR3 region has 14 residues. The CDR3 nucleotides are TGTGCCAGCAGCTCCTCGACTAGCGGGGAGCAGCAGTTCTTC. It codes for CASSSSTSGEQQFF.

The V call is TRBV7-2, the J call TRBJ2-5; D is perhaps TRBD2 (6 bases). CDR3 length equals 14 residues. Germline-derived CDR1 and CDR2 are SGHTA and FQGNSA. With 5 bases removed from V and 5 bases from J, the gap between germline ends came to 15 bases. CDR3 coding DNA: TGTGCCAGCAGCAATAGCGGAGATAGGGAGACCCAGTACTTC. This codes for CASSNSGDRETQYF.

The gene calls are TRBV11-2 and TRBJ1-4; D is uncertain. The CDR3 has 15 residues. Trimming took 3 bases from V and 0 from J, leaving 8 bases between them. Germline V lookup: CDR1 SGHAT, CDR2 FQNNGV. The CDR3 DNA reads as TGTGCCAGCAGCTTGAGGATCTCAACTAATGAAAAACTGTTTTTT. Protein: CASSLRISTNEKLFF. The whole variable domain, remainder taken from reference TRBV11-2 and TRBJ1-4, is EAGVAQSPRYKIIEKRQSVAFWCNPISGHATLYWYQQILGQGPKLLIQFQNNGVVDDSQLPKDRFSAERLKGVDSTLKIQPAKLEDSAVYLCASSLRISTNEKLFFGSGTQLSVL.

V is TRBV28 and J is TRBJ1-2; D gene uncertain. The CDR3 covers 13 residues. The germline V and J ends were trimmed by 6 bases and 7 bases, with 15 bases remaining between them. CDR1 is MDHEN, CDR2 SYDVKM, per germline. The DNA of the CDR3 is TGTGCCAGCAGCCAGGAGGTTTATTCTGGCTACACCTTC. Its protein product is CASSQEVYSGYTF.

Regarding this clone: A read error may produce the germline difference seen at one junction end. The V gene is TRBV7-9, the J gene TRBJ1-2; 9 bases fit TRBD1. Germline values: CDR1 SEHNR, CDR2 FQNEAQ (reference sequence). This CDR3 is 12 amino acids long. CDR3 coding DNA: TGTTCCAGCAGTGGACAGGGGAATGGCTACACCTTC. It yields the protein CSSSGQGNGYTF.

This clone showed up just once. This chain uses TRBV11-2 with TRBJ2-4; 9 bases agree with TRBD2. The junction had 5 bases not matched to a gene; V was cut back by 3 bases and J by 8 bases. The germline gives CDR1 SGHAT, CDR2 FQNNGV. The CDR3 is 14 amino acids. In DNA form, the CDR3 reads TGTGCCAGCAGCTTGGCTAGCGGGAAGGACATTCAGTACTTC. It encodes CASSLASGKDIQYF.

This chain links TRBV30 with TRBJ2-7; maybe TRBD2 (6 bases). This CDR3 comprises 13 residues. In germline, CDR1 is GTSNPN, CDR2 SVGIG (reference sequence). V lost 2 bases, J lost 2 bases, and 10 bases lay in between. This chain's CDR3 is CAWSISGPYEQYF. The CDR3 bases are TGTGCCTGGAGTATTAGCGGACCCTACGAGCAGTACTTC. Full variable domain (outside the CDR3, taken from reference TRBV30 and TRBJ2-7): SQTIHQWPATLVQPVGSPLSLECTVEGTSNPNLYWYRQAAGRGLQLLFYSVGIGQISSEVPQNLSASRPQDRQFILSSKKLLLSDSGFYLCAWSISGPYEQYFGPGTRLTVT.

The chain joins TRBV9 to TRBJ2-1, with 9 bases matching TRBD1. From germline, CDR1 is SGDLS and CDR2 YYNGEE. The length of the CDR3 is 15 residues. The junction had 6 bases not matched to a gene; V was cut back by 3 bases and J by 5 bases. The CDR3 region has the DNA TGTGCCAGCAGCGCCACGGGACAGGGCCACAATGAGCAGTTCTTC. It yields the protein CASSATGQGHNEQFF.

In nucleotides, the CDR3 is TGTGCCATCAGTGAGCAGGGGAAGGCTGAAGCTTTCTTT. It is translated as CAISEQGKAEAFF. This rearrangement joins TRBV10-3 to TRBJ1-1; weak D call: TRBD1 (6 bases). V was clipped by 2 bases and J by 6 bases, with 10 bases between them. This CDR3 has 13 residues. Germline assignment: CDR1 ENHRY and CDR2 SYGVKD.

In its sample, this clone was seen once. The rearrangement joins TRBV5-1 to TRBJ2-1; 10 positions agree with TRBD1. Trimming took 4 bases from V and 2 from J; bases not matched to a gene: 9. Per the germline V gene, CDR1 is SGHRS and CDR2 is YFSETQ. This CDR3 contains 17 residues. CDR3 nucleotides: TGCGCCAGCAGCGGGGGACAGGGGTTGGCTACCTACAATGAGCAGTTCTTC. This gives the protein CASSGGQGLATYNEQFF. Drawing the rest from reference TRBV5-1 and TRBJ2-1, the complete variable domain is KAGVTQTPRYLIKTRGQQVTLSCSPISGHRSVSWYQQTPGQGLQFLFEYFSETQRNKGNFPGRFSGRQFSNSRSEMNVSTLELGDSALYLCASSGGQGLATYNEQFFGPGTRLTVL.

The J gene is TRBJ2-7, the V gene TRBV27; 7 bases fit TRBD2. J was trimmed by 4 bases and V by 5 bases; bases with no gene match: 17. Germline-derived CDR1 and CDR2 are MNHEY and SMNVEV (reference sequence). The CDR3 is 17 residues long. The CDR3 sequence is CASSPYISGKGRYEQYF. Written as DNA, the CDR3 is TGTGCCAGCAGTCCCTACATCAGCGGGAAAGGTCGATACGAGCAGTACTTC.

V gene TRBV28 combines with J gene TRBJ1-4; perhaps TRBD1 as D (6 bases). This CDR3 region has 14 residues. Germline V gives CDR1 MDHEN, CDR2 SYDVKM. Trimming took 6 bases from V and 4 from J, leaving 12 bases between them. The CDR3 bases are TGTGCCAGCAGCCTAGGGGGGGTTAATGAAAAACTGTTTTTT. Translated: CASSLGGVNEKLFF.

J is TRBJ2-3 and V is TRBV4-2, with 14 bases aligning to TRBD2. The CDR3 totals 17 residues. The germline CDR1 and CDR2 sequences are LGHNA and YNFKEQ. The V gene end was trimmed by 4 bases and the J gene end by 2 bases; junction bases not matched to a gene: 5. For the CDR3, the DNA is TGTGCCAGCAGCCTCGGGACTAGCGGGAGTAACACAGATACGCAGTATTTT. Its protein is CASSLGTSGSNTDTQYF.